This is a list of T cell receptor beta chains from one sample in a study of shared clonotypes between healthy human individuals. Data came from immunoSEQ multiplex PCR; TCRdb stores just in-frame clones and leaves some out. This sample has over a million clones, with approximately 78% found just once. The material sequenced was memory CD4+ T cells from PBMCs. The receptors originated from a young man in good health. Some clones in this sample may be carry-over from other donors' samples. The conserved cysteine and the conserved F or W are not part of the CDR3 here.

j_call	v_call	cdr3_aa
TRBJ2-1	TRBV21-1	ASSKRSQYSKGGEQF
TRBJ2-5	TRBV15	ATSRVQKETQY
TRBJ2-1	TRBV5-4	ASSSPPGRERGYNEQF
TRBJ1-5	TRBV28	ASSLWASPSNQPQH
TRBJ2-7	TRBV4-2	ASSQEDRTYEQY
TRBJ2-6	TRBV5-4	AGGDRGSSGANVLT
TRBJ1-2	TRBV6-5	ASSAGRTYGYT
TRBJ1-1	TRBV9	ASSVDPGGIAF
TRBJ2-1	TRBV6-6	ASRAGSSYNEQF
TRBJ1-1	TRBV28	ASRVRAPGEAF
TRBJ2-2	TRBV7-9	ASSPGLANTGELF
TRBJ2-2	TRBV5-1	ASSRQGLADTGELF
TRBJ2-1	TRBV7-9	VAGGTSRYNEQF
TRBJ2-7	TRBV28	ASSLNQYEQY
TRBJ2-1	TRBV7-2	ASSLKTSGRNEQF
TRBJ1-1	TRBV6-1	ASSRGPGTEAF
TRBJ2-5	TRBV5-1	ASSLEQLQETQY
TRBJ2-1	TRBV5-4	ASSQPTGGEQF
TRBJ2-7	TRBV5-8	ASAPSGHPYEQY
TRBJ2-5	TRBV7-3	ASSSLAGGLGTQY
TRBJ2-7	TRBV28	ASSAPGSGRNEQY
TRBJ2-3	TRBV5-4	ASSFKVHPDTDTQY
TRBJ2-3	TRBV18	ASSPQGDTQY
TRBJ2-7	TRBV19	ASSIAVRSGYEQY
TRBJ2-5	TRBV9	ASSPAGGPGETQY
TRBJ2-1	TRBV7-9	ASSPPGGSAYNEQF
TRBJ2-5	TRBV9	ASSVAGTSGETQY
TRBJ1-1	TRBV7-9	ASEGLAVKAF
TRBJ2-7	TRBV7-9	ASSSTLLRDRGYEQY
TRBJ2-7	TRBV7-9	ASSHIGGDRGLYEQY
TRBJ2-1	TRBV11-2	ASSFGGLIAGNEQF
TRBJ2-7	TRBV25-1	ASSDVARGEQY
TRBJ2-7	TRBV9	ASSDGGRGSSYEQY
TRBJ2-7	TRBV5-1	ASSHQMDGSYEQY
TRBJ1-1	TRBV28	ASSSDRDTEAF
TRBJ2-2	TRBV30	AWARGLNTGELF
TRBJ2-7	TRBV7-2	ASSLAQGLGEQY
TRBJ1-2	TRBV2	ASRSGGYGYT
TRBJ2-1	TRBV15	ATSRIGGIRSFEQF
TRBJ2-7	TRBV28	ASRTGAPYEQY
TRBJ2-7	TRBV27	ASSLGPAGYEQY
TRBJ1-3	TRBV14	ASSQVWGNTIY
TRBJ2-5	TRBV6-5	ASSSLGQGRETQY
TRBJ2-2	TRBV2	ASSRDRFLSGELF
TRBJ2-1	TRBV18	ASSELAGVGQDNEQF
TRBJ2-1	TRBV5-8	ASPSGFPGTRDNEQF
TRBJ2-5	TRBV5-1	ASSGTNQETQY